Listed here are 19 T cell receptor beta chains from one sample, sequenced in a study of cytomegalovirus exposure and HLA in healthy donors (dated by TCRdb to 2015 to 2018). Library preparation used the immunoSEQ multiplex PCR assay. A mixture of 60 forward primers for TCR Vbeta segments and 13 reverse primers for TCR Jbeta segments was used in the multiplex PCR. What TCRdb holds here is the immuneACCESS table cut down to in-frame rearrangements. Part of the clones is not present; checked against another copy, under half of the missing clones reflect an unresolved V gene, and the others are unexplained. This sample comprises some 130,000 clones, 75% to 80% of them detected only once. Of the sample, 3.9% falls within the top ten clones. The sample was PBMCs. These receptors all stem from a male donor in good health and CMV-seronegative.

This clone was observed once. The CDR3 sequence is CASSELGGDHEQYF. As DNA, the CDR3 is TGTGCCAGCAGTGAATTGGGGGGGGACCACGAGCAGTACTTC. This chain joins TRBV6-1 and TRBJ2-5; the match to TRBD2 covers 7 bases. The J call may be faulty, since TRBJ2-7 better matches the DNA end. The CDR3 covers 14 residues. Germline loops: CDR1 MNHNS, CDR2 SASEGT.

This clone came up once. The CDR3 region has the DNA TGTGCCAGCAGCCAACCGACAGGGGTTAGCAATCAGCCCCAGCATTTT. Amino acids: CASSQPTGVSNQPQHF. The genes are TRBV16 and TRBJ1-5; 8 nucleotides align to TRBD1. The V segment lost 2 bases and the J segment 0 bases; nucleotides outside the gene matches: 3. Germline assignment: CDR1 KGHSY and CDR2 FQNENV. This CDR3 is built from 16 residues.

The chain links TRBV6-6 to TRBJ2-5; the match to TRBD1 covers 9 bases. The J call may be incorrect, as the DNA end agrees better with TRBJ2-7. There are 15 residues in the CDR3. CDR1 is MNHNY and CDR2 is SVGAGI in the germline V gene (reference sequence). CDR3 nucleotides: TGTGCCAGCAGTTACTCCCGGGACAGGGAGATCGAGCAGTACTTC. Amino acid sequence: CASSYSRDREIEQYF.

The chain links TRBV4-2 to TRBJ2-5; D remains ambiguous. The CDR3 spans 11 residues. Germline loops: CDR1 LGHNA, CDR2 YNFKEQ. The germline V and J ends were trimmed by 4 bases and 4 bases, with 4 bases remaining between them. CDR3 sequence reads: CASSRAETQYF. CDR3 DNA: TGTGCCAGCAGCCGGGCAGAGACCCAGTACTTC.

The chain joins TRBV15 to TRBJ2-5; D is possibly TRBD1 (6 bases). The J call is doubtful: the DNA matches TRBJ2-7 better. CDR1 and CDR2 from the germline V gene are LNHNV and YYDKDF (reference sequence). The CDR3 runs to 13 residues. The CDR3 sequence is CATRSRTAYEQYF. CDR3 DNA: TGTGCCACCAGATCGAGGACAGCTTACGAGCAGTACTTC.

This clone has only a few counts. In DNA form, the CDR3 reads TGTGCCAGCTCACCCTCGTGGGGGCGGGAGCAACGAGGATACAATGAGCAGTTCTTC. Translation: CASSPSWGREQRGYNEQFF. V is TRBV18 and J is TRBJ2-1; weak D call: TRBD2 (7 bases). The CDR3 totals 19 residues. Trimming removed 3 bases from V and 4 bases from J, with 25 bases in between. In germline, CDR1 is KGHSH, CDR2 LQKENI.

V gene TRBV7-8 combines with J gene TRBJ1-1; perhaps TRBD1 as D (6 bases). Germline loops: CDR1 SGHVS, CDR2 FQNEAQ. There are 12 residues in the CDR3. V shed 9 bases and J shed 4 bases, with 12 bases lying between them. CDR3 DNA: TGTGCCAGTCGACAGGTGCGCACTGAAGCTTTCTTT. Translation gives CASRQVRTEAFF.

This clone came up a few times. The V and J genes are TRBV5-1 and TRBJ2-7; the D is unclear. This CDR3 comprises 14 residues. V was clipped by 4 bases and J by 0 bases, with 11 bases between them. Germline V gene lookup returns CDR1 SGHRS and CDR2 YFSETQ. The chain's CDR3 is CASSRDLFSYEQYF. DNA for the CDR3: TGCGCCAGCAGCCGAGACTTATTCTCCTACGAGCAGTACTTC.

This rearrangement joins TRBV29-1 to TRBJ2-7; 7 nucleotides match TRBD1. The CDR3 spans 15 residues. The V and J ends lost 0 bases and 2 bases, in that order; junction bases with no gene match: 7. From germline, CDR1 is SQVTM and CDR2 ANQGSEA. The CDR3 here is CSVEDETGITYEQYF. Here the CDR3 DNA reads TGCAGCGTTGAAGATGAGACAGGGATAACCTACGAGCAGTACTTC.

The CDR3 protein is CASSLKPTSRTGSVGTDTQYF. The CDR3 DNA follows: TGTGCCAGCAGCTTAAAGCCAACCTCCCGGACAGGTTCGGTGGGCACAGATACGCAGTATTTT. The rearrangement joins TRBV7-3 to TRBJ2-3; TRBD1 agrees at 7 bases. Germline values: CDR1 SGHTA, CDR2 FQGTGA. The CDR3 is 21 amino acids. The trim removed 1 base at V and 1 base at J, leaving 20 bases unmatched.

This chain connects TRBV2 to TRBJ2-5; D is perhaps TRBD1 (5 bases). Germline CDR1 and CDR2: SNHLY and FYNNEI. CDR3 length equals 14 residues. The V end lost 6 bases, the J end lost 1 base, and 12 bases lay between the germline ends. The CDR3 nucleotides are TGTGCCAGCAGGAAGCAGGGTACCCAAGAGACCCAGTACTTC. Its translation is CASRKQGTQETQYF.

In DNA form, the CDR3 reads TGCGCCAGCAGCCAAGGGGGACAGGGAAGGGGACCAGATACGCAGTATTTT. This translates into CASSQGGQGRGPDTQYF. The chain carries TRBV4-1 and TRBJ2-3, with 9 bases aligning to TRBD1. From germline, CDR1 is MGHRA and CDR2 YSYEKL. V dropped 1 base and J dropped 4; count of bases not matched to a gene: 9. This CDR3 comprises 17 residues.

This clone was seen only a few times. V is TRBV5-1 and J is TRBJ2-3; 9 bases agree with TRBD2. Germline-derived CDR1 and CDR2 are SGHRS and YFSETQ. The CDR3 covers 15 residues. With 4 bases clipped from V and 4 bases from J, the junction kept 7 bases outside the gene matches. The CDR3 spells CASSPTGLASDTQYF. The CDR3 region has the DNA TGCGCCAGCAGCCCGACGGGACTAGCTTCAGATACGCAGTATTTT.

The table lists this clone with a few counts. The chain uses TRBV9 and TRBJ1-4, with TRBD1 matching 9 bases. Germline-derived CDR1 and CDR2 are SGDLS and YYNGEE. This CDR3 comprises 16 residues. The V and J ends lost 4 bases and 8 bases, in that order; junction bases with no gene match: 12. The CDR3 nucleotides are TGTGCCAGCAGCCGCGGACAGGGGACTACTCGGGAAAAACTGTTTTTT. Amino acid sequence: CASSRGQGTTREKLFF.

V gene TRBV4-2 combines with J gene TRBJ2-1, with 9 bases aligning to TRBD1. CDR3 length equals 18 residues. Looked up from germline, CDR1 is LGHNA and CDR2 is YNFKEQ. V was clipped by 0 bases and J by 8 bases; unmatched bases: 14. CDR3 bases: TGTGCCAGCAGCCAAGATGGGGGTGGTGGACAGGGGATCTATGAGCAGTTCTTC. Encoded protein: CASSQDGGGGQGIYEQFF.

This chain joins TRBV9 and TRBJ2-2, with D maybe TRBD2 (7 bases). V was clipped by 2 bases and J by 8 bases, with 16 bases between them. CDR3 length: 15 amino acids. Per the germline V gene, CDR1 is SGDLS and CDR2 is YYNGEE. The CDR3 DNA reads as TGTGCCAGCAGCGTTGGGGGGGGCCTGTTAGGGGAGCTGTTTTTT. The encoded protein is CASSVGGGLLGELFF.

The CDR3 DNA sequence: TGCGCCAGCAGGGCCGGGACAGGGTTCGATGAGCAGTTCTTC. It is translated as CASRAGTGFDEQFF. This sequence joins TRBV5-1 and TRBJ2-1; 9 positions match TRBD1. The germline V gene has CDR1 SGHRS and CDR2 YFSETQ. There are 14 residues in the CDR3. J lost 8 bases, V lost 5 bases, and 8 bases had no gene match.

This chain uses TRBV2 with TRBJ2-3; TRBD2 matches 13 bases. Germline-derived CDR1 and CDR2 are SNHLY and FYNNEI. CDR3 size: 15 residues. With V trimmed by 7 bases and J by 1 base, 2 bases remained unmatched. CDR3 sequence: CASIGLAGGTDTQYF. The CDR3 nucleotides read TGTGCCAGCATCGGACTAGCGGGGGGCACAGATACGCAGTATTTT.

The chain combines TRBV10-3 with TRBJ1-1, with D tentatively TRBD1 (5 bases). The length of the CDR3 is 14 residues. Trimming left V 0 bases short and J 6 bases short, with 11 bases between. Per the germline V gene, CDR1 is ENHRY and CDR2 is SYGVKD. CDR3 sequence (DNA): TGTGCCATCAGTGAGTCTCATGGGGGGGCTGAAGCTTTCTTT. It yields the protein CAISESHGGAEAFF.